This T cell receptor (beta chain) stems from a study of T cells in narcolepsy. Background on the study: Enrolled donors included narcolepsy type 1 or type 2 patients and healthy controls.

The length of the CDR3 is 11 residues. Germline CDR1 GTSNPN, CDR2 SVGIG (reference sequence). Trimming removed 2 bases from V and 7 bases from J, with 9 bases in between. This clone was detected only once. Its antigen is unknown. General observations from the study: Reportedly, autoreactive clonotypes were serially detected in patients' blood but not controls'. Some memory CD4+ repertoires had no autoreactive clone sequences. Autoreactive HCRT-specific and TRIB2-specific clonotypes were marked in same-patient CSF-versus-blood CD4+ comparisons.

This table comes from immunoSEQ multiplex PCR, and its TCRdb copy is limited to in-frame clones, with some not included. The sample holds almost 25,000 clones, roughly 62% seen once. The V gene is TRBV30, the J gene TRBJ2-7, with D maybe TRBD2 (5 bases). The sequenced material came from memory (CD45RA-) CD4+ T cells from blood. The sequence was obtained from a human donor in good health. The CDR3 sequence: CAWSNRGEQYF. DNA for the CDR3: TGTGCCTGGAGTAATCGAGGGGAGCAGTACTTC.